Below are 25 T cell receptor beta chains sequenced from a single sample in a study of cytomegalovirus exposure and HLA in healthy donors. It was with 60 Vbeta and 13 Jbeta primers that the PCR ran. The assay was immunoSEQ multiplex PCR, and TCRdb's table has in-frame clones only and misses some. The table records some 130,000 clones, 70% to 80% of them present only once. The sample consisted of PBMCs. The source is a female donor in good health and CMV-seronegative.

The chain carries TRBV19 and TRBJ1-1; the D gene is possibly TRBD1 (6 bases). V was shortened by 6 bases and J by 6 bases, with 14 bases between the two germline ends. Germline V gives CDR1 LNHDA, CDR2 SQIVND (reference sequence). This CDR3 is 13 amino acids long. The DNA for the CDR3 is TGTGCCAGTAGCAGTTCAGGGGTCTCTGAAGCTTTCTTT. Translated, it gives CASSSSGVSEAFF.

This rearrangement joins TRBV28 to TRBJ2-5, with 11 nucleotides matching TRBD2. The junction had 6 bases not matched to a gene; V was cut back by 2 bases and J by 1 base. CDR3 length equals 17 residues. Germline assignment: CDR1 MDHEN and CDR2 SYDVKM. CDR3 in DNA: TGTGCCAGCAGTTTACTGGGTAGCGGGAGGGCCCAAGAGACCCAGTACTTC. Protein sequence: CASSLLGSGRAQETQYF.

This sequence joins TRBV10-3 and TRBJ1-2; 8 bases agree with TRBD1. Trimming took 4 bases from V and 8 from J; bases not matched to a gene: 6. Germline V lookup: CDR1 ENHRY, CDR2 SYGVKD. The length of the CDR3 is 13 residues. The CDR3 loop is CAISGTGGGGYTF. CDR3 nucleotides: TGTGCCATCAGTGGAACAGGGGGTGGAGGCTACACCTTC.

The genes are TRBV18 and TRBJ1-5; 10 bases line up with TRBD1. The germline CDR1 and CDR2 sequences are KGHSH and LQKENI. Trimming removed 4 bases from V and 1 base from J; junction bases left unmatched: 4. This CDR3 region has 16 residues. CDR3 residues: CASSRQGAGSNQPQHF. The CDR3 bases are TGTGCCAGCTCACGACAGGGGGCAGGAAGCAATCAGCCCCAGCATTTT.

The rearrangement links TRBV6-5 to TRBJ1-2; perhaps TRBD1 as D (5 bases). There are 16 residues in the CDR3. The germline V and J ends were trimmed by 2 bases and 4 bases, with 17 bases remaining between them. Germline CDR1 reads MNHEY; CDR2 reads SVGAGI. DNA of the CDR3: TGTGCCAGCAGTTACGATACCCAGGGCTTTGGCTATGGCTACACCTTC. This translates into CASSYDTQGFGYGYTF.

The chain is built from TRBV6-6 and TRBJ2-7; 8 positions agree with TRBD2. Trimming took 2 bases from V and 6 from J; bases not matched to a gene: 3. CDR3 length equals 13 residues. Germline V gene data show CDR1 as MNHNY and CDR2 as SVGAGI (reference sequence). The CDR3 DNA reads TGTGCCAGCAGTTACCCGACTAGCGCCGAGCAGTACTTC. This codes for CASSYPTSAEQYF.

This chain connects TRBV7-3 to TRBJ1-1, with D possibly being TRBD1 (6 bases). Germline assignment: CDR1 SGHTA and CDR2 FQGTGA. Between the trimmed V and J ends, which lost 4 bases and 4 bases, there was a span of 16 bases. The CDR3 has 15 amino acids. CDR3 residues: CASSSDPGVGTEAFF. The CDR3 nucleotides are TGTGCCAGCAGCTCAGACCCAGGGGTGGGCACTGAAGCTTTCTTT.

This sequence joins TRBV5-1 and TRBJ2-7; 14 nucleotides align to TRBD2. Germline V gene sequence: CDR1 SGHRS, CDR2 YFSETQ. This CDR3 is 15 amino acids long. After removal of 4 bases from V and 6 bases from J, the junction contained 6 bases not matched to a gene. This CDR3 is CASSGTSGRDGEQYF. The CDR3 DNA follows: TGCGCCAGCAGCGGGACTAGCGGGAGAGATGGCGAGCAGTACTTC.

The chain employs TRBV19 and TRBJ2-2, with 7 bases fitting TRBD1. V lost 1 base, J lost 4 bases, and 9 bases stayed unmatched. This CDR3 is 17 amino acids long. Germline assignment: CDR1 LNHDA and CDR2 SQIVND (reference sequence). CDR3 in amino acids: CASSIVKYRGGTGELFF. The CDR3 DNA reads TGTGCCAGTAGTATAGTAAAGTACAGGGGTGGCACCGGGGAGCTGTTTTTT.

This chain uses TRBV4-3 with TRBJ2-1; 9 bases line up with TRBD2. CDR3 length: 18 residues. Germline V CDR1 and CDR2: LGHNA, YSLEER. The V segment lost 1 base and the J segment 6 bases; nucleotides outside the gene matches: 13. CDR3 protein: CASSQALAGERWGNEQFF. In nucleotides, the CDR3 is TGCGCCAGCAGCCAAGCACTAGCGGGTGAAAGATGGGGCAATGAGCAGTTCTTC.

The chain is built from TRBV28 and TRBJ2-5; TRBD2 agrees at 7 bases. The J call is uncertain, as TRBJ2-7 better fits the DNA end. This CDR3 spans 15 amino acids. Germline CDR1 is MDHEN and CDR2 is SYDVKM. CDR3 amino acids: CASVRSGTPGNEQYF. DNA for the CDR3: TGTGCCAGTGTTCGAAGCGGGACCCCCGGGAACGAGCAGTACTTC.

This chain uses TRBV4-3 with TRBJ2-5; D might be TRBD2 (5 bases). The CDR3 spans 14 residues. CDR1 is LGHNA, CDR2 YSLEER, per germline. V lost 0 bases to trimming and J lost 6 bases, with 11 bases between them. The CDR3 spells CASSQDTGMKTQYF. In DNA form, the CDR3 reads TGCGCCAGCAGCCAAGATACCGGGATGAAGACCCAGTACTTC.

This clone was seen only a few times. J is TRBJ2-7 and V is TRBV7-3, with TRBD2 as a possible D gene (6 bases). Trimming removed 5 bases at V and 2 bases at J, with 16 bases between. Germline lookup yields CDR1 SGHTA and CDR2 FQGTGA. This CDR3 has 15 residues. The CDR3 sequence: CASSPRASAPYEQYF. The CDR3 DNA follows: TGTGCCAGCAGCCCAAGGGCTAGCGCACCCTACGAGCAGTACTTC.

In DNA, the CDR3 is TGTGCCAGCAGCTTAGGACTTGGCAATGAGCAGTTCTTC. Its translation: CASSLGLGNEQFF. This chain uses TRBV11-2 with TRBJ2-1; no clear D. The CDR3 is 13 residues long. The germline V gene encodes CDR1 SGHAT and CDR2 FQNNGV. The V and J ends lost 1 base and 6 bases respectively, with 7 bases between them.

The rearrangement joins TRBV4-2 to TRBJ1-4; 10 positions match TRBD1. V lost 5 bases to trimming and J lost 4 bases; unmatched junction nucleotides: 7. This CDR3 has 16 amino acids. Germline values: CDR1 LGHNA, CDR2 YNFKEQ. The CDR3 sequence is CASSSQGDRGNEKLFF. CDR3 nucleotides: TGTGCCAGCAGCTCCCAAGGGGACAGGGGTAATGAAAAACTGTTTTTT.

This chain joins TRBV10-3 and TRBJ1-1, with D perhaps matching TRBD1 (6 bases). V lost 0 bases to trimming and J lost 6 bases, with 32 bases between them. Germline CDR1 ENHRY, CDR2 SYGVKD. The length of the CDR3 is 21 residues. The CDR3 here is CAISESSRLFHRAARRSEAFF. Here the CDR3 DNA reads TGTGCCATCAGTGAGTCGTCTCGTCTATTCCACAGGGCAGCTCGTAGATCTGAAGCTTTCTTT.

This clone was counted between two and nine times. J is TRBJ2-7 and V is TRBV27; D possibly corresponds to TRBD1 (6 bases). Trimming pared 10 bases from V and 6 bases from J, leaving 19 bases between. CDR1 MNHEY and CDR2 SMNVEV come from the germline V gene (reference sequence). CDR3 size: 13 residues. CDR3 DNA sequence: TGTGCCATCGATAACAGGGAAACCTGCGAGCAGTACTTC. This encodes CAIDNRETCEQYF.

V usage is TRBV10-1 and J usage is TRBJ2-1; TRBD2 aligns across 7 bases. CDR1 and CDR2 from the germline V gene are WNHNN and SYGVQD (reference sequence). J was trimmed by 4 bases and V by 4 bases; bases with no gene match: 4. The CDR3 has 14 amino acids. The CDR3 bases are TGCGCCAGCAGTGGAACTAGCGAATACAATGAGCAGTTCTTC. This encodes CASSGTSEYNEQFF.

This clone is a singleton in its sample. V usage is TRBV9 and J usage is TRBJ2-3; 7 bases line up with TRBD1. The length of the CDR3 is 15 residues. J gave up 0 bases and V 3 bases, and 4 bases lay outside the gene matches. The V gene's germline CDR1 is SGDLS and CDR2 YYNGEE. The CDR3 sequence: CASSARDRSTDTQYF. The DNA for the CDR3 is TGTGCCAGCAGCGCCCGGGACAGAAGCACAGATACGCAGTATTTT.

The V and J genes are TRBV18 and TRBJ2-2; TRBD1 might be the D (5 bases). CDR1 is KGHSH, CDR2 LQKENI, per germline. V was cut by 3 bases and J by 5 bases, with 7 bases left in between. The length of the CDR3 is 13 residues. DNA for the CDR3: TGTGCCAGCTCACCGACAGCTACCGGGGAGCTGTTTTTT. It translates to CASSPTATGELFF. Full variable domain (outside the CDR3, taken from reference TRBV18 and TRBJ2-2): NAGVMQNPRHLVRRRGQEARLRCSPMKGHSHVYWYRQLPEEGLKFMVYLQKENIIDESGMPKERFSAEFPKEGPSILRIQQVVRGDSAAYFCASSPTATGELFFGEGSRLTVL.

V usage is TRBV5-6 and J usage is TRBJ2-5; 10 bases fit TRBD2. The V segment lost 0 bases and the J segment 11 bases; nucleotides outside the gene matches: 13. This CDR3 region has 16 residues. CDR1 and CDR2 from the germline V gene are SGHDT and YYEEEE. The CDR3 here is CASSLGLAGVAGEQYF. The CDR3 coding sequence is TGTGCCAGCAGCTTGGGTCTAGCGGGAGTCGCGGGGGAGCAGTACTTC.

The rearrangement links TRBV6-6 to TRBJ1-2; the match to TRBD1 covers 10 bases. The junction had 2 bases not matched to a gene; V was cut back by 4 bases and J by 6 bases. The V gene's germline CDR1 is MNHNY and CDR2 SVGAGI (reference sequence). This CDR3 region has 13 residues. CDR3 bases: TGTGCCAGCAGTTTCGGGACAGGGGATGGCTACACCTTC. This gives the protein CASSFGTGDGYTF.

The rearrangement uses TRBV7-2 and TRBJ1-5; D ambiguous. Germline lookup yields CDR1 SGHTA and CDR2 FQGNSA. Trimming stripped 5 bases from V and 9 bases from J, with 8 bases between. This CDR3 has 11 residues. The DNA of the CDR3 is TGTGCCAGCAGCGAGGGTGGGCCCCAGCATTTT. Encoded protein: CASSEGGPQHF. The variable domain in full, with the rest retrieved from reference TRBV7-2 and TRBJ1-5, is GAGVSQSPSNKVTEKGKDVELRCDPISGHTALYWYRQSLGQGLEFLIYFQGNSAPDKSGLPSDRFSAERTGGSVSTLTIQRTQQEDSAVYLCASSEGGPQHFGDGTRLSIL.

V usage is TRBV28 and J usage is TRBJ2-5; 9 bases map to TRBD2. In germline, CDR1 is MDHEN, CDR2 SYDVKM. This CDR3 has 16 residues. Trimming at V came to 8 bases and at J to 5 bases, leaving 15 bases not matched to a gene. Written as DNA, the CDR3 is TGTGCCAGCCGACCCCATGGGGCGGGAGGGAGGGAGACCCAGTACTTC. Translating gives CASRPHGAGGRETQYF.

The rearrangement joins TRBV27 to TRBJ1-2, with D possibly being TRBD1 (6 bases). Germline loops: CDR1 MNHEY, CDR2 SMNVEV (reference sequence). The CDR3 is made up of 13 amino acids. Deletions cut 3 bases from V and 8 bases from J, with 13 bases between. The CDR3 DNA sequence: TGTGCCAGCAGTTTGAGGGGGGGAGAAGGCTACACCTTC. Translating it yields CASSLRGGEGYTF.